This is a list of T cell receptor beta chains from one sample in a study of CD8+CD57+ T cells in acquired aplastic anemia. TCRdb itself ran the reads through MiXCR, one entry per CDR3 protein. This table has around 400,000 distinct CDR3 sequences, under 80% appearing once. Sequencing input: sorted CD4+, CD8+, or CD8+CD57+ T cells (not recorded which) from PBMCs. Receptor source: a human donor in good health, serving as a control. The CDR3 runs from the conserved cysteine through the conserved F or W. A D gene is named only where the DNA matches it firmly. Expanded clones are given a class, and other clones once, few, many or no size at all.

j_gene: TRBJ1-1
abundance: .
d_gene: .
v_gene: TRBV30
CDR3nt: TGTGCCTGGAGTGTACAAAAAAACACTGAAGCTTTCTTT
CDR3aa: CAWSVQKNTEAFF

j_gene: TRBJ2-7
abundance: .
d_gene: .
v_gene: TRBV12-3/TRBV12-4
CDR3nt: TGTGCCAGCAGGTTCGCCACCTCCTACGAGCAGTACTTC
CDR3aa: CASRFATSYEQYF

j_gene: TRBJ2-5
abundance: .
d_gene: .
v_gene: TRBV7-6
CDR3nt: TGTGCCAGCAGCTGGACAGCGGCGGGGACCAAGTACTTC
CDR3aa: CASSWTAAGTKYF

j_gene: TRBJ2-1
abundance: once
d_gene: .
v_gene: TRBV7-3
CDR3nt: TGTGCCAGCAGCTTAACGGCGGGCGAGAATGAGCAGTTCTTC
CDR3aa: CASSLTAGENEQFF

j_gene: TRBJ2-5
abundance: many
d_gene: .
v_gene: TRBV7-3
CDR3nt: TGTGCCAGCAGCTTCGGCCACGGGTTTGAGGAGACCCAGTACTTC
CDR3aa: CASSFGHGFEETQYF

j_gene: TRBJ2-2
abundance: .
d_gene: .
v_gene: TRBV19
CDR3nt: TGTGCCAGTAGTACGAGGGGACTCAACACCGGGGAGCTGTTTTTT
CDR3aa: CASSTRGLNTGELFF

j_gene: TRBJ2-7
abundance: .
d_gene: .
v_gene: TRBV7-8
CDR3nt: TGTGCCAGCAGCTCAGACGGCACAGCCTACGAGCAGTACTTC
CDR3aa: CASSSDGTAYEQYF

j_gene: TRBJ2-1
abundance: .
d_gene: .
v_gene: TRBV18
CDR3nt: TGTGCCAGCTCACCAAGTAGCTCCTACAATGAGCAGTTCTTC
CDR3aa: CASSPSSSYNEQFF

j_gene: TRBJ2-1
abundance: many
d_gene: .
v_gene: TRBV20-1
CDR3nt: TGCAGTGCTAGAGTACCAGGGTTTTTAGGCAATGAGCAGTTCTTC
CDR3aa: CSARVPGFLGNEQFF

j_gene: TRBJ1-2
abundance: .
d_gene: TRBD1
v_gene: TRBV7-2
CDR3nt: TGTGCCAGCAGCCGCGCCGGGACAGGGTCACGTCAGCCCTTC
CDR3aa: CASSRAGTGSRQPF

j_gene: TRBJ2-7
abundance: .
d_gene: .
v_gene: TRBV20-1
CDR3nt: TGCAGTGCTACTATGACAGATCCCTACGAGCAGTACTTC
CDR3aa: CSATMTDPYEQYF

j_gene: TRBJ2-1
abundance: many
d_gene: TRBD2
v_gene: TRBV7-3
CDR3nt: TGTGCCAGCAGCTTAAGAGCGGGGGCTTACAATGAGCAGTTCTTC
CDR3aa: CASSLRAGAYNEQFF

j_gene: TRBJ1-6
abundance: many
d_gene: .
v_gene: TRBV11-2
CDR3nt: TGTGCCAGCAGCTTAGTACGGGAAAGGCCCCTCCACTTT
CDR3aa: CASSLVRERPLHF

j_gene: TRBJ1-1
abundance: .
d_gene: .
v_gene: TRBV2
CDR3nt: TGTGCCAGCACCCGTAGTCAGGCGAACACTGAAGCTTTCTTT
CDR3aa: CASTRSQANTEAFF

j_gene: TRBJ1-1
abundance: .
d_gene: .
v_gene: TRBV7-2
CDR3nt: TGTGCCAGCAGCTTATACACGCAAGAGGGTATCTTT
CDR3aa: CASSLYTQEGIF

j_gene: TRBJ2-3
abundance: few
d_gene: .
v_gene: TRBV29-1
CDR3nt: TGCAGCGTTATCGTGGGCAGCTACACAGATACGCAGTATTTT
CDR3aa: CSVIVGSYTDTQYF

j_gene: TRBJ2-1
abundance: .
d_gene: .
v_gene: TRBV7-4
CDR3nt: TGTGCCACCAGTGGAGGGGGGGGGGAGAACTACAATGGGCAGTTCTTC
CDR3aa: CATSGGGGENYNGQFF

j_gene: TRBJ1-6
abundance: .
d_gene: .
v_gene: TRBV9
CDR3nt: TGTGCCAGCAGCGTCGATCTGGGGTGGGCCTACAATTTT
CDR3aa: CASSVDLGWAYNF

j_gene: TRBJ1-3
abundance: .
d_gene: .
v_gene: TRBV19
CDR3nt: TGTGCCAGTAGTACTGCGGATGCGGTGGCTGGAAACACCATATATTTT
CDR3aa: CASSTADAVAGNTIYF

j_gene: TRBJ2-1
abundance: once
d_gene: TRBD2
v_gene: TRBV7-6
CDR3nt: TGTGCCAGCAGCTTAAGGGCTAGCGGGGGTTACAATGAGCAGTTCTTC
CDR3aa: CASSLRASGGYNEQFF

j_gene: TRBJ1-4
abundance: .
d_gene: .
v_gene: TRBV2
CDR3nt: TGTGCCAGCAGCCTGACGGGGGGTGGGACTAATGAAAACCTGTTTTTT
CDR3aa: CASSLTGGGTNENLFF

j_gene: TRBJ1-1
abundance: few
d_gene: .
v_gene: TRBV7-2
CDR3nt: TGTGCCAGCAGCGAGGGGGTCACTGAAGCTTTCTTT
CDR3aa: CASSEGVTEAFF

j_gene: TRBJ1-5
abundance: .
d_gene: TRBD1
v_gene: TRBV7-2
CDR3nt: TGTGCCAGCAGCTTAAGAGGACAGGCGTACCACGAGCAGTTT
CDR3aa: CASSLRGQAYHEQF

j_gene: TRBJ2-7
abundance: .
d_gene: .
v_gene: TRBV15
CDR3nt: TGTGCCACCAGCAGAGAGGGGGGTCCTTTGGGAGAGCAGTACTTC
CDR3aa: CATSREGGPLGEQYF

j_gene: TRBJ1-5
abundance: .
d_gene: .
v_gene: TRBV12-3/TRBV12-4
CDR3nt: TGTGCCAGCAGTTCCGATTTGCGAAATCAGCCCCAGCATTTT
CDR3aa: CASSSDLRNQPQHF

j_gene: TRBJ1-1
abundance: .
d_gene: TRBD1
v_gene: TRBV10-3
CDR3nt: TGTGCCATCAGCTCGGGACAGGGGGCAGGAGCTTTCTTT
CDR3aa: CAISSGQGAGAFF

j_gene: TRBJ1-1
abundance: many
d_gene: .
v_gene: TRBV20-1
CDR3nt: TGCAGTGCTAGATATCCCCCCGTGAACACTGAAGCTTTCTTT
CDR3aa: CSARYPPVNTEAFF

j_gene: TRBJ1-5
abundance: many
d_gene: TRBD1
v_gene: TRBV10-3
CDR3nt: TGTGCCATCCTGGTGGGGGACAGGGGTAACCAGCCCCAGCATTTT
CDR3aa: CAILVGDRGNQPQHF

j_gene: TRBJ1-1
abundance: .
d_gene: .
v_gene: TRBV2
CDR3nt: TGTGCCAGCAGTCGTGAGCTGGTCTCTGAAGCTTTCTTT
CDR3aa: CASSRELVSEAFF

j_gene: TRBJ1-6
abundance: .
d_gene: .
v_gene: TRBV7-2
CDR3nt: TGCGCCAGCAGCTTGGCCGGGGGTAACCCTTCACCCCTGCACTTT
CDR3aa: CASSLAGGNPSPLHF

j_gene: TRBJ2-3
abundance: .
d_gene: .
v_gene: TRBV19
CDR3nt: TGTGCCAGTAGTATTGACCGGGTAAGAACGGATACGCAGTATTTT
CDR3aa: CASSIDRVRTDTQYF

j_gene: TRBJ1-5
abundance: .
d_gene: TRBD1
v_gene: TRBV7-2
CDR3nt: TGTGCCAGCAGCCCGGGCGGGCGACAGGGGGCCCGGCATTTT
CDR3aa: CASSPGGRQGARHF

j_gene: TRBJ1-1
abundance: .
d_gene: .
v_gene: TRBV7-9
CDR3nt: TGTGCCAGCACAAAAGCGGGTAGGATTGAAGCTTTCTTT
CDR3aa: CASTKAGRIEAFF

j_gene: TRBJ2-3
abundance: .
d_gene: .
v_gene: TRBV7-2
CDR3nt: .
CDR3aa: CASSFQTTTSSTSYF

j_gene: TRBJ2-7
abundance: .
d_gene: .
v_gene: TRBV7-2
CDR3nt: TGTGCCAGCAGCCAAGTGCAGGGCGATTCACCCCTCCACCAGTACTTC
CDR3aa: CASSQVQGDSPLHQYF

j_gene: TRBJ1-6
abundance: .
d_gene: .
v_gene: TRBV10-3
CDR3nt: TGTGCCACGAAGGCCAGGGATAATTCACCCCTCCACTTT
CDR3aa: CATKARDNSPLHF

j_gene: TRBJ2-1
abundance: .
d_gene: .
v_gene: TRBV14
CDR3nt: TGTGCCAGCAGCCCAGGAGAGCAAACAGAAGCTTTCTTC
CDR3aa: CASSPGEQTEAFF

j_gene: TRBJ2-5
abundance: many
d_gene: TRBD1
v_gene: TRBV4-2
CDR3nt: TGTGCCAGCAGCCAAGCCGGGACAGGGGGCCGAGAGACCCAGTACTTC
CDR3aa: CASSQAGTGGRETQYF

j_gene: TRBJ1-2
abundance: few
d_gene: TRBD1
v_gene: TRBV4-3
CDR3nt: TGCGCCAGCAGCCAAGATACCGGGACAGGGAACTATGGCTACACCTTC
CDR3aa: CASSQDTGTGNYGYTF

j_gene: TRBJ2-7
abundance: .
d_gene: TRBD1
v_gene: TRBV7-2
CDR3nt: TGTGCCAGCAGTATCCGACAGGGGAGTTCCTACGAGCAGTACTTC
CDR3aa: CASSIRQGSSYEQYF

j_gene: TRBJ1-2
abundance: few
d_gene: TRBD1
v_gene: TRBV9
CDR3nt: TGTGCCAGCAGCCTGACAGGGGAAGATGGCTACACCTTC
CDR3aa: CASSLTGEDGYTF

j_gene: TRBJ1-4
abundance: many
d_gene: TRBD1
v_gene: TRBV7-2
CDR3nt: TGTGCCAGCAGCCCGCTCCCGGGACAGGACAATGAAAAACTGTTTTTT
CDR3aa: CASSPLPGQDNEKLFF

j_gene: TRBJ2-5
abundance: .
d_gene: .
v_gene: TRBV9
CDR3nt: TGTGCCAGCAGCCCAAACAGGGCGGCGACCCGCAACTTC
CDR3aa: CASSPNRAATRNF

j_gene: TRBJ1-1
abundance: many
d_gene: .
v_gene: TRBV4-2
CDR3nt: TGTGCCAGCAGCCTACTTGGGACAAATACTGAAGCTTTCTTT
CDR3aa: CASSLLGTNTEAFF

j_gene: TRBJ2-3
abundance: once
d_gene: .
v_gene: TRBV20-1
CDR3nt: TGCAGTGCCATCCCGAGGGGGGGAAAGCCGCAGTATTTT
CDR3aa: CSAIPRGGKPQYF

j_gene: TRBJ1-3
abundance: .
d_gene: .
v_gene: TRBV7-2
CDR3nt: TGTGCCAGCACCTGGGCCGGGGCCCTCCACGTTGGGAACATATATTTT
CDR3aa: CASTWAGALHVGNIYF

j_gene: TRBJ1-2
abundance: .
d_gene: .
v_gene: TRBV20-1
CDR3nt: TGCAGTGCTCGAGTACAAAACAGGGCTGGCTACACCTTC
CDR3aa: CSARVQNRAGYTF

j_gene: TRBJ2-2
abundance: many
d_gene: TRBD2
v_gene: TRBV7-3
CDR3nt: TGTGCCAGCAGCTCGTCGGGACTAGCGGGGGTCCCCGGGGAGCTGTTTTTT
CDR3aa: CASSSSGLAGVPGELFF

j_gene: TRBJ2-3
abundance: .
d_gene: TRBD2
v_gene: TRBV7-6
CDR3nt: TGTGCCAGCAGCGGGAGACTAGCGGCTAGCACAGATACGCAGTATTTT
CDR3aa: CASSGRLAASTDTQYF

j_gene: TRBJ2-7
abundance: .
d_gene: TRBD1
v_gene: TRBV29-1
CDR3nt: TGCAGCGTAGCAACAGGGGGCGCGGGGCAGTACTTC
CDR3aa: CSVATGGAGQYF

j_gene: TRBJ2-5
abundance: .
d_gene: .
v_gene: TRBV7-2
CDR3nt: TGTGCCAGCGTAGCACCCGGGACCGAACAGTCCCAGTACTTC
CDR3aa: CASVAPGTEQSQYF

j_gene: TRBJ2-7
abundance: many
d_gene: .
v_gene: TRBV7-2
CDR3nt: TGTGCCAGCAGCTTCTCAGGACTGAGCTCCTACGAGCAGTACTTC
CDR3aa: CASSFSGLSSYEQYF

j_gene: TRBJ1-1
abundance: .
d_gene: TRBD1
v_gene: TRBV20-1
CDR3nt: TGCAGTGCTGGCGGGACAGGGAACATGAACACTGAAGCTTTCTTT
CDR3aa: CSAGGTGNMNTEAFF

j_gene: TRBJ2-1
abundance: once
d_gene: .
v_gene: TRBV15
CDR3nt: TGTGCCACCAGCATACCGAATCAGGCTTACAAGACTTACAATGAGCAGTTCTTC
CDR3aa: CATSIPNQAYKTYNEQFF

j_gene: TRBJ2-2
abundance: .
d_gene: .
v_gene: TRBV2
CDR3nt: TGTGCCAGCAGTGGGAGCGGGGAGCTGTTTTTT
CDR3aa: CASSGSGELFF

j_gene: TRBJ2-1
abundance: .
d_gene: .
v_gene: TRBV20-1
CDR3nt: TGCAGTGCAAGAGGGGCCAAATACAATGAGCAGTTCTTC
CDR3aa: CSARGAKYNEQFF

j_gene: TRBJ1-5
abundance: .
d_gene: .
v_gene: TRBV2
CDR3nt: TGTGCCAGCACCGGGGACAAGGCTGGCAATCAGCCCCATCATCTTGAGCATTTT
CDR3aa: CASTGDKAGNQPHHLEHF

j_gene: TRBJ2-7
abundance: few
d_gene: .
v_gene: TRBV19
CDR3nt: TGTGCCAGTAGTGCAGGGACCATAACCGAGCAGTACTTC
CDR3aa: CASSAGTITEQYF

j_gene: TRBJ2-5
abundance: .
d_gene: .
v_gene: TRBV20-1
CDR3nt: TGCAGTGCTAGATCTAGGACGGACCCAACCCAGTACTTC
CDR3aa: CSARSRTDPTQYF

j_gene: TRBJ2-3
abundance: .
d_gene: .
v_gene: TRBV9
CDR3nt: TGTGCCAGCAGGGTCGGACGCACAGGTGGGGAGAGCTTT
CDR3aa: CASRVGRTGGESF